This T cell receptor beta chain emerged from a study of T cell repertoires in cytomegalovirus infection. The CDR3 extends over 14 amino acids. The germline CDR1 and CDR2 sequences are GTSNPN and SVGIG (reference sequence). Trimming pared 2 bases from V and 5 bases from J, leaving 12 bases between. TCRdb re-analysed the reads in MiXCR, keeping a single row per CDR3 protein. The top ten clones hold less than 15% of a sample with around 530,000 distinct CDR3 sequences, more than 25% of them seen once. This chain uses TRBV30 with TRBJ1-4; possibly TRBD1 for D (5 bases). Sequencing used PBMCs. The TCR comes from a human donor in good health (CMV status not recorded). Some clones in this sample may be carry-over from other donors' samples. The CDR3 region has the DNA TGTGCCTGGAGTCCGACAGTTTTGAATGAAAAACTGTTTTTT. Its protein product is CAWSPTVLNEKLFF.